These 27 T cell receptor beta chains share one sample of origin, sequenced in a study of blood T cells in healthy people across ages. Sample-barcoded 5' priming and a J-beta primer mix drove a second PCR of 7 to 11 cycles. TCRdb reanalysed the 5' RACE reads using MiXCR and keeps one entry per CDR3 protein. The sample holds roughly 2 million distinct CDR3 sequences, about 49% seen once. The sequencing input was blood. Receptor source: a middle-aged woman in good health.

V usage is TRBV7-3 and J usage is TRBJ1-6; no clear D gene. Germline lookup yields CDR1 SGHTA and CDR2 FQGTGA. The CDR3 has 14 amino acids. V was shortened by 3 bases and J by 5 bases, with 8 bases between the two germline ends. In DNA, the CDR3 is TGTGCCAGCAGCTTGCGGGTGGATAATTCACCCCTCCACTTT. Protein sequence: CASSLRVDNSPLHF.

J is TRBJ2-7 and V is TRBV24-1, with D uncertain. The CDR3 is 11 amino acids. Trimming cost V 9 bases and J 5 bases, with 10 bases left between them. Per germline, CDR1 KGHDR and CDR2 SFDVKD. The CDR3 here is CATEAPHEQYF. The CDR3 region has the DNA TGTGCCACCGAAGCCCCCCACGAGCAGTACTTC.

This sequence joins TRBV20-1 and TRBJ2-7; 7 bases are a match to TRBD1. The CDR3 runs 13 residues. CDR1 and CDR2 (germline): DFQATT, SNEGSKA (reference sequence). With V trimmed by 4 bases and J by 4 bases, 7 bases remained unmatched. In DNA, the CDR3 is TGCAGTGCTATAGACAGGGCTTGGTACGAGCAGTACTTC. This gives the protein CSAIDRAWYEQYF.

This clonotype was counted only a few times. V gene TRBV4-2 combines with J gene TRBJ1-5; D is unclear. Germline V CDR1 and CDR2: LGHNA, YNFKEQ. The CDR3 extends over 15 amino acids. V shed 0 bases and J shed 3 bases, with 9 bases lying between them. CDR3 residues: CASSQEGGNNQPQHF. CDR3 bases: TGTGCCAGCAGCCAAGAGGGCGGAAACAATCAGCCCCAGCATTTT.

The gene calls are TRBV9 and TRBJ2-1, with TRBD2 identical over 8 bases. J lost 4 bases, V lost 0 bases, and 3 bases had no gene match. Germline V gene lookup returns CDR1 SGDLS and CDR2 YYNGEE. This CDR3 has 15 residues. CDR3 sequence reads: CASSVEAGAYNEQFF. Written as DNA, the CDR3 is TGTGCCAGCAGCGTAGAAGCGGGGGCATACAATGAGCAGTTCTTC.

In its sample, this clonotype was seen a few times. The rearrangement joins TRBV28 to TRBJ2-5; weak D call: TRBD2 (5 bases). From germline, CDR1 is MDHEN and CDR2 SYDVKM. Deletions cut 5 bases from V and 11 bases from J, with 15 bases between. The length of the CDR3 is 12 residues. CDR3 amino acids: CASSHRTLEQYF. The CDR3 DNA sequence: TGTGCCAGCAGTCACCGGACTTTGGAACAGTACTTC.

This clonotype has only a few counts. V and J are TRBV11-1 and TRBJ2-6, with TRBD2 as a possible D gene (6 bases). V lost 5 bases, J lost 1 base, and 9 bases lay in between. This CDR3 contains 15 residues. The germline CDR1 and CDR2 sequences are SGHAT and FQDESV (reference sequence). The CDR3 loop is CASSPRESGANVLTF. The DNA of the CDR3 is TGTGCCAGCAGCCCCCGGGAGTCTGGGGCCAACGTCCTGACTTTC.

The chain couples TRBV7-9 to TRBJ2-3, with 9 nucleotides matching TRBD2. V was pared by 5 bases and J by 3 bases, with 12 bases of the junction left unmatched. Germline CDR1 and CDR2: SEHNR and FQNEAQ (reference sequence). The CDR3 has 17 amino acids. The CDR3 DNA sequence: TGTGCCAGCAGCGGCACGGTGGCGGGGGGGCGAACAGATACGCAGTATTTT. Its protein product is CASSGTVAGGRTDTQYF. The whole variable domain, filled in from reference TRBV7-9 and TRBJ2-3, reads DTGVSQNPRHKITKRGQNVTFRCDPISEHNRLYWYRQTLGQGPEFLTYFQNEAQLEKSRLLSDRFSAERPKGSFSTLEIQRTEQGDSAMYLCASSGTVAGGRTDTQYFGPGTRLTVL.

The chain recombines TRBV3-1 with TRBJ2-6; no clear D. Germline assignment: CDR1 LGHDT and CDR2 YNNKEL (reference sequence). The CDR3 is 18 residues long. V was cut by 0 bases and J by 0 bases, with 12 bases left in between. CDR3 DNA sequence: TGTGCCAGCAGCCAAGAGGTCGATCTTGTCTCTGGGGCCAACGTCCTGACTTTC. Residues: CASSQEVDLVSGANVLTF.

Worth noting for this clonotype: The junction departs from the called germline gene at one end, perhaps through a read error. J is TRBJ1-2 and V is TRBV3-1; TRBD1 might be the D (6 bases). CDR1 and CDR2 from the germline V gene are LGHDT and YNNKEL (reference sequence). The CDR3 has 15 residues. The CDR3 sequence: CASSPTRTANYGCTF. DNA for the CDR3: TGTGCCAGCAGCCCGACCAGGACAGCTAACTATGGCTGCACCTTC.

The genes are TRBV9 and TRBJ2-1; D might be TRBD1 or TRBD2, each matching 5 bases. The CDR3 runs 15 residues. V lost 2 bases, J lost 7 bases, and 16 bases lay in between. From germline, CDR1 is SGDLS and CDR2 YYNGEE. This CDR3 reads CASSVAGTAVNEQFF. The DNA of the CDR3 is TGTGCCAGCAGCGTGGCCGGGACGGCCGTGAATGAGCAGTTCTTC.

This sequence joins TRBV5-1 and TRBJ2-3; D call uncertain. V was pared by 1 base and J by 1 base, with 10 bases between. The CDR3 has 15 residues. The germline CDR1 and CDR2 sequences are SGHRS and YFSETQ. The CDR3 DNA is TGCGCCAGCAGCTTGTATGTCGACCGCACAGATACGCAGTATTTT. This translates into CASSLYVDRTDTQYF.

A note on this clonotype: A read error is possible here, since a much larger clone lies one base away. This chain links TRBV29-1 with TRBJ2-3, with D possibly called TRBD1 or TRBD2 (5 bases each). Germline V gene data show CDR1 as SQVTM and CDR2 as ANQGSEA. V was cut by 6 bases and J by 4 bases, with 14 bases left in between. The CDR3 loop spans 13 amino acids. CDR3 DNA: TGCAGCGTGGGACGAGCCAGTGCAGATACGCAGTATTTT. Amino acid sequence: CSVGRASADTQYF.

Concerning this clonotype: The junction shows a germline mismatch at one end, possibly a read error. The V and J genes are TRBV7-8 and TRBJ2-1; 10 positions agree with TRBD2. The germline V gene has CDR1 SGHVS and CDR2 FQNEAQ. The CDR3 covers 16 residues. This chain's CDR3 is CASGLGLAGAQREQFF. As DNA, the CDR3 is TGTGCCAGCGGCTTAGGGCTAGCGGGGGCCCAACGGGAGCAGTTCTTC.

V gene TRBV10-3 combines with J gene TRBJ2-7, with D unresolved. CDR3 length: 12 residues. V lost 5 bases to trimming and J lost 5 bases, with 10 bases between them. Germline values: CDR1 ENHRY, CDR2 SYGVKD. CDR3 sequence: CAISSSLHEQYF. CDR3 DNA sequence: TGTGCCATCAGTTCTTCCTTGCACGAGCAGTACTTC.

V gene TRBV20-1 combines with J gene TRBJ2-3; perhaps TRBD1 as D (6 bases). V shed 7 bases and J shed 2 bases, with 10 bases lying between them. CDR1 is DFQATT, CDR2 SNEGSKA, per germline (reference sequence). The CDR3 is 12 amino acids. DNA for the CDR3: TGCAGTGTTGGGACACCCACAGATACGCAGTATTTT. Translated, it gives CSVGTPTDTQYF.

The chain couples TRBV29-1 to TRBJ2-1; 12 bases agree with TRBD2. CDR3 length: 16 residues. Germline V gene sequence: CDR1 SQVTM, CDR2 ANQGSEA. V was clipped by 0 bases and J by 10 bases; unmatched bases: 10. The DNA for the CDR3 is TGCAGCGTTGAAGATCAAGAGACTAGCGGGGGTTTGGAGCAGTTCTTC. Amino acid sequence: CSVEDQETSGGLEQFF.

In this sample, this clonotype turned up many times. The chain recombines TRBV20-1 with TRBJ2-5; no reliable D call. V lost 3 bases to trimming and J lost 5 bases, with 7 bases between them. CDR3 length: 11 amino acids. Germline values: CDR1 DFQATT, CDR2 SNEGSKA (reference sequence). CDR3 in amino acids: CSASVGETQYF. CDR3 DNA sequence: TGCAGTGCTAGTGTTGGGGAGACCCAGTACTTC.

The chain employs TRBV2 and TRBJ2-5, with 7 bases that match TRBD1. V lost 9 bases to trimming and J lost 3 bases; unmatched junction nucleotides: 4. There are 12 residues in the CDR3. Per the germline V gene, CDR1 is SNHLY and CDR2 is FYNNEI. CDR3 bases: TGTGCCAGAGGGGACAGCGAAGAGACCCAGTACTTC. As protein: CARGDSEETQYF.

This clonotype was seen a few times. V and J are TRBV5-1 and TRBJ2-5; TRBD1 aligns across 7 bases. Germline CDR1 is SGHRS and CDR2 is YFSETQ. CDR3 size: 21 residues. The J segment lost 1 base and the V segment lost 1 base, leaving 22 bases of the junction unmatched. CDR3 region: CASSLSSPDRRIPVSQETQYF. The CDR3 bases are TGCGCCAGCAGCTTGAGTTCTCCGGACAGGAGGATTCCAGTTAGCCAAGAGACCCAGTACTTC.

V gene TRBV3-1 combines with J gene TRBJ1-6; D is unresolved. Germline loops: CDR1 LGHDT, CDR2 YNNKEL (reference sequence). Trimming removed 0 bases from V and 9 bases from J, with 21 bases in between. The CDR3 extends over 18 amino acids. The CDR3 loop reads CASSQELSQVLSASPLHF. Here the CDR3 DNA reads TGTGCCAGCAGCCAAGAGTTAAGCCAGGTTCTGTCCGCTTCACCCCTCCACTTT.

The chain carries TRBV15 and TRBJ1-6; a possible D gene is TRBD1 (6 bases). V lost 0 bases and J 13 bases, leaving 22 bases between the germline ends. The CDR3 is 17 amino acids. CDR1 and CDR2 (germline): LNHNV, YYDKDF (reference sequence). The CDR3 sequence is CATSREKFRSGGRPLHF. The CDR3 nucleotides read TGTGCCACCAGCAGAGAAAAGTTTCGGTCGGGGGGGCGTCCCCTCCACTTT. The entire variable domain, with the rest obtained from reference TRBV15 and TRBJ1-6, is as follows: DAMVIQNPRYQVTQFGKPVTLSCSQTLNHNVMYWYQQKSSQAPKLLFHYYDKDFNNEADTPDNFQSRRPNTSFCFLDIRSPGLGDTAMYLCATSREKFRSGGRPLHFGNGTRLTVT.

V and J are TRBV9 and TRBJ1-1, with D uncertain. Trimming left V 2 bases short and J 7 bases short, with 12 bases between. CDR3 length: 13 residues. Germline CDR1 SGDLS, CDR2 YYNGEE. In nucleotides, the CDR3 is TGTGCCAGCAGCGTCCGGCCGGGGAGTGAAGCTTTCTTT. It translates to CASSVRPGSEAFF.

V is TRBV27 and J is TRBJ2-3, with D maybe TRBD1 (5 bases). Trimming shortened V by 0 bases and J by 2 bases, and 12 bases separated the two germline ends. The CDR3 covers 16 residues. CDR1 and CDR2 from the germline V gene are MNHEY and SMNVEV (reference sequence). The CDR3 DNA reads as TGTGCCAGCAGTTTATCGGCACAGGAGCTCACAGATACGCAGTATTTT. Amino acids: CASSLSAQELTDTQYF.

The chain uses TRBV24-1 and TRBJ2-3; D remains unclear. The CDR3 spans 15 residues. V lost 7 bases to trimming and J lost 5 bases, with 18 bases between them. Germline V gene data show CDR1 as KGHDR and CDR2 as SFDVKD. The CDR3 DNA sequence: TGTGCCACCAGCGGGCCGGACCCGAACCTAGATACGCAGTATTTT. Its protein product is CATSGPDPNLDTQYF.

This clonotype was counted a few times. The chain carries TRBV12-3 or TRBV12-4 and TRBJ2-4; D not resolved. The CDR3 consists of 14 residues. With 5 bases removed from V and 2 bases from J, the gap between germline ends came to 10 bases. CDR3 residues: CASSPDGSKNIQYF. In DNA form, the CDR3 reads TGTGCCAGCAGTCCGGACGGGTCCAAAAACATTCAGTACTTC.

The chain links TRBV14 to TRBJ2-3; no clear D gene. This CDR3 has 14 amino acids. V lost 0 bases and J lost 6, with 10 bases in between. CDR1 is SGHDN, CDR2 FVKESK, per germline. This chain's CDR3 is CASSQDPLLDTQYF. As DNA, the CDR3 is TGTGCCAGCAGCCAAGATCCCCTCTTGGATACGCAGTATTTT.